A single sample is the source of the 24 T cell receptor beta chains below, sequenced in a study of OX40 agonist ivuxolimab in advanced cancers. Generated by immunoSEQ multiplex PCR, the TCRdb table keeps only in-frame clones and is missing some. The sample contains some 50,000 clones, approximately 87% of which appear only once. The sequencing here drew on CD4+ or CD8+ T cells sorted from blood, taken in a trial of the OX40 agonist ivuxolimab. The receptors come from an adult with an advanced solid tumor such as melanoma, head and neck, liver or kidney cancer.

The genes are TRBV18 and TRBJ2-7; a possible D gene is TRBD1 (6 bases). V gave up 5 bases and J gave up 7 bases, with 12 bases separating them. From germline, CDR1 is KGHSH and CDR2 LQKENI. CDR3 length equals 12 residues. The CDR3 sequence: CASSSGHLEQYF. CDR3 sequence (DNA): TGTGCCAGCTCATCGGGACATCTTGAGCAGTACTTC.

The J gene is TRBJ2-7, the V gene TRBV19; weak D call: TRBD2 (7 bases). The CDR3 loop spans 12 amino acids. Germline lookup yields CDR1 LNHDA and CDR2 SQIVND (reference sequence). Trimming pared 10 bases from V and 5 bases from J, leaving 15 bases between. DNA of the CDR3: TGTGCCACGGGGGGCTCAGGACACGAGCAGTACTTC. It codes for CATGGSGHEQYF.

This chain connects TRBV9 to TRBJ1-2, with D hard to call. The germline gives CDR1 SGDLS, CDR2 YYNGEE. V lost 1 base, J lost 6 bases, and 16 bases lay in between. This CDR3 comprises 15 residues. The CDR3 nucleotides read TGTGCCAGCAGCGTAATCCACGAGGGTGGTAATGGCTACACCTTC. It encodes CASSVIHEGGNGYTF.

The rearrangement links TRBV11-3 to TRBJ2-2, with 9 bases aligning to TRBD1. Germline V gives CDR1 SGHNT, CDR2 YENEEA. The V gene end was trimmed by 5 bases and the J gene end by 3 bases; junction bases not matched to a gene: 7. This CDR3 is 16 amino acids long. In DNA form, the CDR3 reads TGTGCCAGCAGCCCCTCGACAGGGGGGTACACCGGGGAGCTGTTTTTT. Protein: CASSPSTGGYTGELFF.

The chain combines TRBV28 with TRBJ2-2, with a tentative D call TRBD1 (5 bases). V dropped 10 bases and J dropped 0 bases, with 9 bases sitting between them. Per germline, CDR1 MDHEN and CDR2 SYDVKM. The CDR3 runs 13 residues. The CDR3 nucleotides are TGTGCCACCCCAGGGACGAACACCGGGGAGCTGTTTTTT. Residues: CATPGTNTGELFF.

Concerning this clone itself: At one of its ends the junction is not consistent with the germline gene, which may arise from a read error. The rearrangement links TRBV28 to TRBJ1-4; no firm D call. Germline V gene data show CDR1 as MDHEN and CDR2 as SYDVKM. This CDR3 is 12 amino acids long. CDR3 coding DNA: TGTGCCAGCAAGGTAACTGATGAAAAACTGTTTTTT. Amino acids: CASKVTDEKLFF.

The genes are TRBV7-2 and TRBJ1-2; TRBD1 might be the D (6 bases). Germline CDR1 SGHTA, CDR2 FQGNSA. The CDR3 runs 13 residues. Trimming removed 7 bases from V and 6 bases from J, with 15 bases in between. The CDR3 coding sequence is TGTGCCAGCAACGCCGGGACACAGAATGGCTACACCTTC. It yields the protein CASNAGTQNGYTF.

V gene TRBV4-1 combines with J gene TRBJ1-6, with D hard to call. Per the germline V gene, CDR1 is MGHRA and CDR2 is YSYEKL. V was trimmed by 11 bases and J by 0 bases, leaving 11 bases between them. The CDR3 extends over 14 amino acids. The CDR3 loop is CAASESSYNSPLHF. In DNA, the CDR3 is TGCGCCGCCTCGGAGAGCTCCTATAATTCACCCCTCCACTTT.

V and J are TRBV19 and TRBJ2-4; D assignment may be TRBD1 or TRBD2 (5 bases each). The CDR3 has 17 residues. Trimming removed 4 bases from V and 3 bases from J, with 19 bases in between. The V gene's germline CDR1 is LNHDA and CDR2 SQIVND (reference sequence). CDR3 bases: TGTGCCAGTAGTACAACCGGGGACCCGCCGGTCAAAAACATTCAGTACTTC. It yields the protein CASSTTGDPPVKNIQYF.

Written as DNA, the CDR3 is TGTGCCAGCAGCTCGCCGGGGTGGGCAGAAGAATACGAGCAGTACTTC. Translating gives CASSSPGWAEEYEQYF. This chain joins TRBV7-9 and TRBJ2-7; the D gene is possibly TRBD2 (5 bases). Between the trimmed V and J ends, which lost 4 bases and 4 bases, there was a span of 20 bases. Germline CDR1 SEHNR, CDR2 FQNEAQ (reference sequence). The length of the CDR3 is 16 residues.

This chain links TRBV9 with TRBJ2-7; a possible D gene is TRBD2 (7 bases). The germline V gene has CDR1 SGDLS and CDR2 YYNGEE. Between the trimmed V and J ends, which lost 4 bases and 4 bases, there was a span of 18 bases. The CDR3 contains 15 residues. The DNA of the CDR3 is TGTGCCAGCAGCCTACAGTGGGAGGGGGGATACGAGCAGTACTTC. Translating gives CASSLQWEGGYEQYF.

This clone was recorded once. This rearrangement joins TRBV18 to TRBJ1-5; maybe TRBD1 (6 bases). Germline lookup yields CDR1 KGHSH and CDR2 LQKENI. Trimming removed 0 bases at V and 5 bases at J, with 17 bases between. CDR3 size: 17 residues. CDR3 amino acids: CASSPPYTIQGHQPQHF. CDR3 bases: TGTGCCAGCTCACCACCCTACACAATACAGGGACATCAGCCCCAGCATTTT.

CDR3 DNA: TGTGCCAGCTCACCTCAGGGTGGGGAGCAGTTCTTC. Translated, it gives CASSPQGGEQFF. This sequence joins TRBV18 and TRBJ2-1; the D gene is possibly TRBD1 (5 bases). The V end was cut by 3 bases, the J end by 10 bases, with 10 bases between. This CDR3 has 12 amino acids. CDR1 and CDR2 from the germline V gene are KGHSH and LQKENI.

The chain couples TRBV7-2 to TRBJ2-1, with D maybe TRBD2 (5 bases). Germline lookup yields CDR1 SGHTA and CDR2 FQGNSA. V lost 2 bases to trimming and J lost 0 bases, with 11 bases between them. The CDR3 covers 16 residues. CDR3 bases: TGTGCCAGCAGCTTAATTCCGGGGAGCTCCTACAATGAGCAGTTCTTC. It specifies CASSLIPGSSYNEQFF. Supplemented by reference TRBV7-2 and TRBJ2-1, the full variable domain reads GAGVSQSPSNKVTEKGKDVELRCDPISGHTALYWYRQSLGQGLEFLIYFQGNSAPDKSGLPSDRFSAERTGGSVSTLTIQRTQQEDSAVYLCASSLIPGSSYNEQFFGPGTRLTVL.

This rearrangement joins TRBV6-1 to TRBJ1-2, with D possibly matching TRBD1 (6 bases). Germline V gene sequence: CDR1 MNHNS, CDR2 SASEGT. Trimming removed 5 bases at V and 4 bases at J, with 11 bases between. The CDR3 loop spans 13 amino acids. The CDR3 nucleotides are TGTGCCAGCAGTTCAGGGGATCTCTATGGCTACACCTTC. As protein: CASSSGDLYGYTF.

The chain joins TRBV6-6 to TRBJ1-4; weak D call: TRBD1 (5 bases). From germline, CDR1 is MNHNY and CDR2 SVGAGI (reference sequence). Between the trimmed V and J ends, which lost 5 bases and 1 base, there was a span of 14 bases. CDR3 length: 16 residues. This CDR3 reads CASSPGAGETNEKLFF. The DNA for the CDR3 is TGTGCCAGCAGTCCCGGGGCTGGGGAAACTAATGAAAAACTGTTTTTT.

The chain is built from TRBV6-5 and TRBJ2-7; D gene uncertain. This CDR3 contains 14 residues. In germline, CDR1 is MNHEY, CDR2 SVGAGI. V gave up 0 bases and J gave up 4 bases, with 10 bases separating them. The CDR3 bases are TGTGCCAGCAGTTACTCGTATTGGCGATACGAGCAGTACTTC. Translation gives CASSYSYWRYEQYF.

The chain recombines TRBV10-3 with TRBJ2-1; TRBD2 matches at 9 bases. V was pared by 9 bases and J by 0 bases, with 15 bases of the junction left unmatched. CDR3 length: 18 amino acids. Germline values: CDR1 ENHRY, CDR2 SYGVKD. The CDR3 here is CAITESLAGLSSYNEQFF. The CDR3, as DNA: TGTGCCATTACTGAAAGCCTAGCGGGACTGAGCTCCTACAATGAGCAGTTCTTC.

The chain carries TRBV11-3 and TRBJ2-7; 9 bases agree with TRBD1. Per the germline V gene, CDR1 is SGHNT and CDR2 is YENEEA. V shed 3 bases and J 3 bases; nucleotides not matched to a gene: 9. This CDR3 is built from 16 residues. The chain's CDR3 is CASSFDEGTGSYEQYF. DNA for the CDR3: TGTGCCAGCAGCTTCGATGAGGGGACAGGGAGCTACGAGCAGTACTTC.

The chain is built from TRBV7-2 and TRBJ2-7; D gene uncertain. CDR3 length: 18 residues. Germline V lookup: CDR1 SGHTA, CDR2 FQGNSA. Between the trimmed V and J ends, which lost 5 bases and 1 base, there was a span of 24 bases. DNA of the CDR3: TGTGCCAGCAGCCTACTTGCCCACGGCTCGTCGCGATCCTACGAGCAGTACTTC. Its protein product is CASSLLAHGSSRSYEQYF.

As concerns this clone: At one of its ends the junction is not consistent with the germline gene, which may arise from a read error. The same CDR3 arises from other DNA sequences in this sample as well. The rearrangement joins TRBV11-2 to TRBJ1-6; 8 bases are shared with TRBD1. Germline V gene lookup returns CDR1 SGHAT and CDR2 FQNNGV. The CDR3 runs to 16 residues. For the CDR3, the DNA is TGTGCCAGGCCTCAGGGGGCCAGCTCCTATAACTCACCCCTCCACTTT. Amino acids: CARPQGASSYNSPLHF. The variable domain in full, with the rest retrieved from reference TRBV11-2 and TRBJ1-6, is EAGVAQSPRYKIIEKRQSVAFWCNPISGHATLYWYQQILGQGPKLLIQFQNNGVVDDSQLPKDRFSAERLKGVDSTLKIQPAKLEDSAVYLCARPQGASSYNSPLHFGNGTRLTVT.

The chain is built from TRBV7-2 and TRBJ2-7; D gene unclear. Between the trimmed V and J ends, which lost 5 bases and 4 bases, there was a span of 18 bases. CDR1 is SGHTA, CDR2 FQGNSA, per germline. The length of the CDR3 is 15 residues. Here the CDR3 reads CASSPSAAQLYEQYF. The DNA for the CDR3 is TGTGCCAGCAGCCCCTCCGCAGCCCAACTTTACGAGCAGTACTTC.

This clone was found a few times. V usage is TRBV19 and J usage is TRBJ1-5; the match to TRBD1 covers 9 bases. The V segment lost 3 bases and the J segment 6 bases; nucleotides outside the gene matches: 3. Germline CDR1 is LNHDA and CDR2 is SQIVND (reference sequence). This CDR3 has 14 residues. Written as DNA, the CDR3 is TGTGCCAGTAGTATTACAGGGGGCAGTCAGCCCCAGCATTTT. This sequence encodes CASSITGGSQPQHF.

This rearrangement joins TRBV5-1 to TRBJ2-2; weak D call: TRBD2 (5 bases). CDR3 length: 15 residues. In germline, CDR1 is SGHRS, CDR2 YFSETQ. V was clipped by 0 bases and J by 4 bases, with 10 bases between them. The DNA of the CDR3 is TGCGCCAGCAGCTTGGTTGTAGGGAGCACCGGGGAGCTGTTTTTT. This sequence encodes CASSLVVGSTGELFF. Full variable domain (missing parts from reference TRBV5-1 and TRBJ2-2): KAGVTQTPRYLIKTRGQQVTLSCSPISGHRSVSWYQQTPGQGLQFLFEYFSETQRNKGNFPGRFSGRQFSNSRSEMNVSTLELGDSALYLCASSLVVGSTGELFFGEGSRLTVL.